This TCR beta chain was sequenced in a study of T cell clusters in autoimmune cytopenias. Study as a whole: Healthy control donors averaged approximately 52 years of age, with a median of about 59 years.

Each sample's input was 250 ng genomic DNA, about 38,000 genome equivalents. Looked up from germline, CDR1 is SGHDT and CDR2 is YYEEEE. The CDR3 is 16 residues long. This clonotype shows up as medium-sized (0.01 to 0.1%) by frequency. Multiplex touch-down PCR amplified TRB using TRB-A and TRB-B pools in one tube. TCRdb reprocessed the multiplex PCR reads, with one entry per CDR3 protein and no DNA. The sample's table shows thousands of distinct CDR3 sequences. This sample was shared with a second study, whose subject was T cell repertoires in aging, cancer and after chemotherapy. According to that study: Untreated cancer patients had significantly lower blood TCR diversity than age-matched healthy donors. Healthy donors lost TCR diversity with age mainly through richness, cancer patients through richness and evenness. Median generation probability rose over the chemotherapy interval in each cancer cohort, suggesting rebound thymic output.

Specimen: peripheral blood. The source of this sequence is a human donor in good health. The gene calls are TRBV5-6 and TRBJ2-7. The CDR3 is CASSLMDFGHSYEQYF.